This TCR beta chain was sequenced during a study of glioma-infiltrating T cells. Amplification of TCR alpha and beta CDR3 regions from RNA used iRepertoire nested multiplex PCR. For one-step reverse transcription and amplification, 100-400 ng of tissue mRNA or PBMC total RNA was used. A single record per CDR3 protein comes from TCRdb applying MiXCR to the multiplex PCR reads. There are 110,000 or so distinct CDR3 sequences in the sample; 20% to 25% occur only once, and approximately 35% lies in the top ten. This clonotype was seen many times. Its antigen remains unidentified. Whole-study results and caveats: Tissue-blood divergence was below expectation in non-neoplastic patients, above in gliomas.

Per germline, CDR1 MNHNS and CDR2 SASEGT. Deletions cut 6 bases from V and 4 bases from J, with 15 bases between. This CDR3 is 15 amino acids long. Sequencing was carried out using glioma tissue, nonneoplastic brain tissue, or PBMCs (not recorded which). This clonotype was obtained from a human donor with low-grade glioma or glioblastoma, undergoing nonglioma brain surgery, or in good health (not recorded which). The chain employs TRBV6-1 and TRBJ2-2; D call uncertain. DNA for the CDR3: TGTGCCAGCAGCACACGCCCCGAGAGCACCGGGGAGCTGTTTTTT. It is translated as CASSTRPESTGELFF.